These 14 T cell receptor beta chains were sequenced from one sample in a study of blood T cell repertoires in COVID-19. Clones were read by immunoSEQ multiplex PCR, and TCRdb kept only the in-frame ones, dropping some. The repertoire holds around 110,000 clones, with 82% as singletons. The material sequenced was peripheral blood. These receptors all stem from a woman aged 70-85 years with acute or convalescent COVID-19.

This chain connects TRBV19 to TRBJ1-1; tentatively, D is TRBD1 (6 bases). Germline V gene lookup returns CDR1 LNHDA and CDR2 SQIVND (reference sequence). Trimming left V 3 bases short and J 0 bases short, with 14 bases between. This CDR3 is built from 16 residues. The CDR3 region is CASSIPRGTMNTEAFF. The CDR3 coding sequence is TGTGCCAGTAGTATTCCGAGGGGGACCATGAACACTGAAGCTTTCTTT. The variable domain in full, completed from reference TRBV19 and TRBJ1-1, reads DGGITQSPKYLFRKEGQNVTLSCEQNLNHDAMYWYRQDPGQGLRLIYYSQIVNDFQKGDIAEGYSVSREKKESFPLTVTSAQKNPTAFYLCASSIPRGTMNTEAFFGQGTRLTVV.

The rearrangement links TRBV12-3 or TRBV12-4 to TRBJ2-2; TRBD1 is a possible D gene (6 bases). The CDR3 covers 13 residues. V gave up 5 bases and J gave up 8 bases, with 12 bases separating them. The CDR3 sequence is CASSGRGIGELFF. In DNA form, the CDR3 reads TGTGCCAGCAGTGGCAGGGGCATAGGGGAGCTGTTTTTT.

This rearrangement joins TRBV10-1 to TRBJ1-1, with D perhaps matching TRBD1 (6 bases). The germline V gene encodes CDR1 WNHNN and CDR2 SYGVQD (reference sequence). The CDR3 runs to 14 residues. V shed 9 bases and J shed 0 bases, with 14 bases lying between them. CDR3 sequence reads: CASLLDRLNTEAFF. DNA of the CDR3: TGCGCCAGTCTCCTAGACAGGTTGAACACTGAAGCTTTCTTT.

This sequence joins TRBV7-2 and TRBJ1-1; D is possibly TRBD1 (6 bases). The CDR3 extends over 13 amino acids. The germline V and J ends were trimmed by 4 bases and 3 bases, with 9 bases remaining between them. CDR1 and CDR2 from the germline V gene are SGHTA and FQGNSA. The CDR3 sequence is CASSYGQYTEAFF. DNA for the CDR3: TGTGCCAGCAGCTACGGACAGTACACTGAAGCTTTCTTT.

This clone came up once. This chain joins TRBV7-2 and TRBJ2-5; perhaps TRBD2 as D (7 bases). The CDR3 totals 14 residues. Germline V gives CDR1 SGHTA, CDR2 FQGNSA. The germline V and J ends were trimmed by 5 bases and 4 bases, with 14 bases remaining between them. The CDR3 here is CASSGGAMRETQYF. CDR3 in DNA: TGTGCCAGCAGCGGGGGGGCAATGAGAGAGACCCAGTACTTC.

The chain carries TRBV5-1 and TRBJ2-2; TRBD1 agrees at 7 bases. CDR1 and CDR2 from the germline V gene are SGHRS and YFSETQ. The CDR3 runs to 14 residues. Trimming removed 3 bases from V and 4 bases from J; junction bases left unmatched: 3. The DNA for the CDR3 is TGCGCCAGCAGCTCTGACAGGGTCACCGGGGAGCTGTTTTTT. Its translation: CASSSDRVTGELFF.

V is TRBV11-1 and J is TRBJ2-7; 11 positions match TRBD2. Losses at the gene ends were 5 bases for V and 4 bases for J; bases not matched to a gene: 10. Looked up from germline, CDR1 is SGHAT and CDR2 is FQDESV (reference sequence). The CDR3 extends over 16 amino acids. CDR3 in amino acids: CASSPATSGVSYEQYF. The CDR3 region has the DNA TGTGCCAGCAGCCCGGCGACTAGCGGGGTCTCATACGAGCAGTACTTC.

This clone was seen only once. The chain links TRBV7-6 to TRBJ2-3; 12 bases fit TRBD1. CDR3 size: 16 residues. Germline trimming cut 5 bases from V and 4 bases from J; bases unmatched to any gene: 7. The germline CDR1 and CDR2 sequences are SGHVS and FNYEAQ. The CDR3 DNA sequence: TGTGCCAGCAGCGGGGGGACAGGGGGCCCCTCAGATACGCAGTATTTT. Translated: CASSGGTGGPSDTQYF.

This sequence joins TRBV10-3 and TRBJ1-2; 11 positions match TRBD1. The CDR3 consists of 15 residues. CDR1 is ENHRY, CDR2 SYGVKD, per germline. V dropped 10 bases and J dropped 4; count of bases not matched to a gene: 11. In DNA, the CDR3 is TGTGCCACCCCCCGGACAGGGGGCGTCCCCTATGGCTACACCTTC. Translating gives CATPRTGGVPYGYTF.

CDR3 in amino acids: CASSQNRDSFSPQHF. The CDR3 coding sequence is TGTGCCAGCAGCCAAAACCGGGACTCCTTTTCACCCCAGCATTTT. The rearrangement uses TRBV4-2 and TRBJ1-5; possibly TRBD1 for D (5 bases). The CDR3 totals 15 residues. Trimming stripped 2 bases from V and 10 bases from J, with 18 bases between. CDR1 and CDR2 (germline): LGHNA, YNFKEQ.

The chain combines TRBV19 with TRBJ1-2, with D possibly TRBD1 on 6 matching bases. This CDR3 is 16 amino acids long. V lost 2 bases, J lost 0 bases, and 13 bases lay in between. The V gene's germline CDR1 is LNHDA and CDR2 SQIVND (reference sequence). DNA of the CDR3: TGTGCCAGTAGTATAAACGGTAGACAGGCTAACTATGGCTACACCTTC. This encodes CASSINGRQANYGYTF.

The J gene is TRBJ1-2, the V gene TRBV5-1, with 9 bases matching TRBD1. CDR1 and CDR2 from the germline V gene are SGHRS and YFSETQ. The CDR3 is made up of 15 amino acids. Trimming at V came to 4 bases and at J to 5 bases, leaving 9 bases not matched to a gene. CDR3 nucleotides: TGCGCCAGCAGCGTTGGGACAGGGCTGGAGTATGGCTACACCTTC. Its translation is CASSVGTGLEYGYTF.

The chain recombines TRBV6-2 or TRBV6-3 with TRBJ1-2; 11 positions agree with TRBD1. The CDR3 length is 15 residues. Germline lookup yields CDR1 MNHEY and CDR2 SVGEGT. J gave up 3 bases and V 4 bases, and 4 bases lay outside the gene matches. The CDR3 region has the DNA TGTGCCAGCAGTTCCCCGGGACAGGGGGACTATGGCTACACCTTC. Translation gives CASSSPGQGDYGYTF.

The chain recombines TRBV7-2 with TRBJ1-3; no clear D. The CDR3 has 12 residues. Trimming stripped 3 bases from V and 2 bases from J, with 2 bases between. Germline CDR1 and CDR2: SGHTA and FQGNSA. CDR3 coding DNA: TGTGCCAGCAGCTTCACTGGAAACACCATATATTTT. This sequence encodes CASSFTGNTIYF.